The clone carrying this T cell receptor beta chain was picked up many times. The antigen is unknown. V shed 6 bases and J 0 bases; nucleotides not matched to a gene: 5. The CDR3 is made up of 15 amino acids. TCRdb re-called the RT-PCR reads with MiXCR, one entry per CDR3 protein. The sample lists approximately 520,000 distinct CDR3 sequences, 15% to 20% occurring once. The data originate from a study of response to subunit inactivated influenza vaccine. Findings and limits, study-wide: Authors suggested each seasonal flu vaccination may recruit only limited numbers of new T cells.

Here the sequenced sample was CD4+ T cells sorted from PBMCs, taken less than 30 months after vaccination. This sequence joins TRBV12-3 or TRBV12-4 and TRBJ1-5, with 7 bases identical to TRBD1. The sequence was collected from a man between 50 and 69 years old who received an inactivated influenza vaccine. DNA of the CDR3: TGTGCCAGCAGCCCGACAGGGTATAGCAATCAGCCCCAGCATTTT. Amino acids: CASSPTGYSNQPQHF.